The present T cell receptor (beta chain) was sequenced within a study of blood T cell repertoires in COVID-19. Looking at the study overall: Specimens from acute and convalescent COVID-19 originated in the United States, Italy and Spain. From T cells, B-cell-depleted T cells, or PBMCs came the material, which was cDNA or gDNA.

Methods used by the authors: Using reference gene primer amplification, nucleated cell counts were estimated. The assay was immunoSEQ multiplex PCR, and TCRdb's table has in-frame clones only and misses some. V and J calls plus clone size are reproduced from that table; the DNA served to infer D and trimming. Counted here are over 75,000 clones, 75% to 85% occurring once; the ten biggest clones make up 9% to 12%. Germline CDR1 is LGHNA and CDR2 is YSLEER. This CDR3 contains 16 residues. V dropped 0 bases and J dropped 2 bases, with 13 bases sitting between them. The rearrangement joins TRBV4-3 to TRBJ1-2; tentative D call: TRBD1 (6 bases). Sequenced input: peripheral blood. The sequence was collected from a woman in her sixties or seventies with acute or convalescent COVID-19. CDR3 residues: CASSQDRGAVNYGYTF. The CDR3, as DNA: TGCGCCAGCAGCCAAGATCGGGGGGCAGTAAACTATGGCTACACCTTC.